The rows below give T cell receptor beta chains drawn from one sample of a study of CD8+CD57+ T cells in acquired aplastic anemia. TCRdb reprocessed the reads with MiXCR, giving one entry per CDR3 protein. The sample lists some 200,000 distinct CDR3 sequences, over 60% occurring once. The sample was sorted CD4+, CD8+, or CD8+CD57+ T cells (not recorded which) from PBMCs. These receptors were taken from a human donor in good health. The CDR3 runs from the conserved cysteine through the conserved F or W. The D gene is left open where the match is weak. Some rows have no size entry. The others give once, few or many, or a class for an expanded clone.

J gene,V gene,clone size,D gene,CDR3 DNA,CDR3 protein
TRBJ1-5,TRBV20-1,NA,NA,TGCAGTGCAGTCCGACAGGGCAATCAGCCCCAGCATTTT,CSAVRQGNQPQHF
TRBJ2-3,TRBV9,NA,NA,TGTGCCAGCAGCGTAGTGGCGGGACGGGGGGATACGCAGTATTTT,CASSVVAGRGDTQYF
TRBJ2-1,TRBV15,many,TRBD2,TGTGCCACCAGCAGAGCTAGCGGAGCCTACAATGAGCAGTTCTTC,CATSRASGAYNEQFF
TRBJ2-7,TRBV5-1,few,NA,TGTGCCAGCAGCAGATCCCCTGACTACGAGCAGTACTTC,CASSRSPDYEQYF
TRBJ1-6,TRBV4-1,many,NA,TGCGCCAGCAGCCAGGGAGGGACCTATAATTCACCCCTCCACTTT,CASSQGGTYNSPLHF
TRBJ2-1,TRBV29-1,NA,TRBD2,TGCAGCGTATATAGGACTAGCGGGGATGAGCAGTTCTTC,CSVYRTSGDEQFF
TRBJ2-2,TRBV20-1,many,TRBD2,TGCAGTGCTAGAGTTGCGGGGGGGGACATCGGGGAGCTGTTTTTT,CSARVAGGDIGELFF
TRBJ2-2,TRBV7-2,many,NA,TGTGCCAGCAGCTCAACAGTGAACACCGGGGAGCTGTTTTTT,CASSSTVNTGELFF
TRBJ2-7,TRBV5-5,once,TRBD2,TGTGCCAGCAGCTTTCGCGCTAGCGGGAACTCCTACGAGCAGTACTTC,CASSFRASGNSYEQYF
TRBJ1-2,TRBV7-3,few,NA,TGTGCCAGCAGTTACAGCCAGGTCCTCAACTATGGCTACACCTTC,CASSYSQVLNYGYTF
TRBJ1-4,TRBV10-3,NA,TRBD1,TGTGCCATAGGAGAACAGGGGGCAGATGAAAAACTGTTTTTT,CAIGEQGADEKLFF
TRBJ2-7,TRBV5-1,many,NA,TGCGCCAGCAGCTTGGCTGGGAACGAGCAGTACTTC,CASSLAGNEQYF
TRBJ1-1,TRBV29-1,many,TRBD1,TGCAGCGTTGCGACAGGGGAAGCTTTCTTT,CSVATGEAFF
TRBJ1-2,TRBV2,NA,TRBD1,TGTGCCAGCAGCTCCCGGGACAGGGGGCACTACTATGGCTACACCTTC,CASSSRDRGHYYGYTF
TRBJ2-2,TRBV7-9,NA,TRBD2,TGTGCCAGCAGCGGGACTAGCGGGGTGTTACTGTTTTTT,CASSGTSGVLLFF
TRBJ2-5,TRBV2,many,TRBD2,TGTGCCAGCAGTGCGGCGGGAGGGATTGGAGAGACCCAGTACTTC,CASSAAGGIGETQYF
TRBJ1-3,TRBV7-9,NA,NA,TGTGCCAGCAGGACAACAGAGAACTATGGCTACACCATATATTTT,CASRTTENYGYTIYF
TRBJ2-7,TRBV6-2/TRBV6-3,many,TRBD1,TGTGCCAGCACCACGCTGACAGGGGGGAGCGAGCAGTACTTC,CASTTLTGGSEQYF
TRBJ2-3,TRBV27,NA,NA,TGTGCCAGCAGTTTCGTCGAAGGGGGTGGAGATACGCAGTATTTT,CASSFVEGGGDTQYF
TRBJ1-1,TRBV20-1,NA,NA,TGCAGTGTCCTTAGTGCGAGCACTGAAGCTTTCTTT,CSVLSASTEAFF
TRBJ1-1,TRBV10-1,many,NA,TGCGCCAGCAGTGAACCGGGACGCCTGAACACTGAAGCTTTCTTT,CASSEPGRLNTEAFF
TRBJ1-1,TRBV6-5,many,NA,TGTGCCAGCAGTCCAGGTTACTCCACTGAAGCTTTCTTT,CASSPGYSTEAFF
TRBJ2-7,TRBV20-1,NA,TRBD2,TGCAGTGCTAGACGGGGGGGGGAGCAGTACTTC,CSARRGGEQYF
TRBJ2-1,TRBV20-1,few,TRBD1,TGCAGTGCGGGACAGTTCAATGAGCAGTTCTTC,CSAGQFNEQFF
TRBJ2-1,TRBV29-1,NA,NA,TGCAGCGTTGAGCTGGGGGCCTCCTACAATGAGCAGTTCTTC,CSVELGASYNEQFF
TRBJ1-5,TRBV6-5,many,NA,TGTGCCAGCAGTTGGGGGGAGGAGGGTCAGCCCCAGCATTTT,CASSWGEEGQPQHF
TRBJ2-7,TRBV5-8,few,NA,TGTGCCAGCACCCTGCCCATCCACACCTACGAGCAGTACTTC,CASTLPIHTYEQYF
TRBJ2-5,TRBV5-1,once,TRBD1,TGCGCCAGCAGCTCGACAGGGGGGGAGACCCAGTACTTC,CASSSTGGETQYF
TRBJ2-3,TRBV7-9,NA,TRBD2,TGTGCCAGCAGCTGGACTAGCGGAGCCCCAGATACGCAGTATTTT,CASSWTSGAPDTQYF
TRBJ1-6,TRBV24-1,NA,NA,TGTGCCACCAGTGAGGGGAATGGCAATTCACCCCTCCACTTT,CATSEGNGNSPLHF
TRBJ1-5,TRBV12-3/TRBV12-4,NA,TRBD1,TGTGCCAGCAGTTTCTCCCGGACAGGGGCTCAGCCCCAGCATTTT,CASSFSRTGAQPQHF